Given below is one T cell receptor (beta chain) in context. Its cognate antigen is unknown. The data derive from a study of T cell responses to AZD1222 COVID-19 vaccine. For the study at large: Second-dose groups at about 4 or about 12 weeks were pooled. Overall study findings and caveats: Baseline antibody screening turned up just six seropositive AZD1222 recipients. Vaccine-associated CD4 TCRs ranged over spike, dominating at 160-218 and 743-854. Sampling captured repertoires only after the peak T cell response.

Method: immunoSEQ multiplex PCR; TCRdb's copy keeps in-frame clones and lacks some. Found here are roughly 160,000 clones, around 90% of them singletons; the top ten hold 1.6%. CDR1 is LGHDT and CDR2 is YNNKEL in the germline V gene (reference sequence). The junction had 8 bases not matched to a gene; V was cut back by 4 bases and J by 4 bases. The CDR3 has 16 amino acids. The sequencing used peripheral blood, collected on day 0 of AZD1222 vaccination. The gene calls are TRBV3-1 (or the pseudogene TRBV3-2) and TRBJ1-1; 11 bases map to TRBD1. The clonotype was recovered from an adult in good health. The CDR3 coding sequence is TGTGCCAGCAGCCCCCGGACAGGGGGCTATCGCACTGAAGCTTTCTTT. Its protein product is CASSPRTGGYRTEAFF.